These T cell receptor beta chains were read from a single sample in a study of T cell changes during pregnancy in multiple sclerosis. The table came from immunoSEQ multiplex PCR; TCRdb's copy has only in-frame clones and leaves some out. Counted here are over 100,000 clones, about 90% occurring once; the ten biggest clones make up roughly 1.4%. The sample here was peripheral blood, taken in the third trimester of pregnancy. The receptors stem from a female donor with multiple sclerosis, enrolled in a pregnancy study. The CDR3 runs from the conserved cysteine through the conserved F or W. The order of the fields is clone size, V gene, D gene, J gene, CDR3 DNA, CDR3 protein. A D gene is named only where the DNA matches it firmly. Rows give clone size only sometimes, using once, few, many, or a class for an expanded clone.

size: -; V: TRBV20-1; D: -; J: TRBJ1-1; DNA: TGCAGTGCTAGGATAGTACCTGAAGCTTTCTTT; CDR3: CSARIVPEAFF
size: -; V: TRBV7-3; D: TRBD1; J: TRBJ2-5; DNA: TGTGCCAGCAGCTTAAACCCCCCGACAGGGAACCAAGAGACCCAGTACTTC; CDR3: CASSLNPPTGNQETQYF
size: few; V: TRBV28; D: -; J: TRBJ1-1; DNA: TGTGCCAGCAGTTATCCTACGGGGAACACTGAAGCTTTCTTT; CDR3: CASSYPTGNTEAFF
size: -; V: TRBV27; D: TRBD2; J: TRBJ2-3; DNA: TGTGCCAGCAGTTTACGTAGCGGGACTAGCGGACCCCTTCGCACAGATACGCAGTATTTT; CDR3: CASSLRSGTSGPLRTDTQYF
size: -; V: TRBV5-1; D: -; J: TRBJ1-1; DNA: TGCGCCAGCAGGGCGAGCGGGAGGGATAACACTGAAGCTTTCTTT; CDR3: CASRASGRDNTEAFF
size: -; V: TRBV2; D: TRBD2; J: TRBJ2-3; DNA: TGTGCCAGCAGTGTCTCTAGCGGGACCAGCACAGATACGCAGTATTTT; CDR3: CASSVSSGTSTDTQYF
size: -; V: TRBV14; D: -; J: TRBJ1-4; DNA: TGTGCCAGCAGCCCTCTGGGGGGTGGCGGTGAAAAACTGTTTTTT; CDR3: CASSPLGGGGEKLFF
size: -; V: TRBV5-4; D: -; J: TRBJ2-5; DNA: TGTGCCAGCAGAGGTTCGGTGAGGGAGACCCAGTACTTC; CDR3: CASRGSVRETQYF
size: -; V: TRBV27; D: -; J: TRBJ1-4; DNA: TGTGCCAGCAGTTCGAGACGGACTTTTGCAACTAATGAAAAACTGTTTTTT; CDR3: CASSSRRTFATNEKLFF
size: -; V: TRBV28; D: -; J: TRBJ1-1; DNA: TGTGCCAGCACCATCACATCTGAAGCTTTCTTT; CDR3: CASTITSEAFF
size: -; V: TRBV6-5; D: TRBD2; J: TRBJ2-3; DNA: TGTGCCAGCAGTTACGGGACTAGCCGTTCGGAAGATACGCAGTATTTT; CDR3: CASSYGTSRSEDTQYF
size: -; V: TRBV5-6; D: -; J: TRBJ1-2; DNA: TGTGCCAGCACCACTCCGCGCAGGGGATACTATGGCTACACCTTC; CDR3: CASTTPRRGYYGYTF
size: -; V: TRBV19; D: TRBD1; J: TRBJ2-7; DNA: TGTGCCAGTAGTATGACTGGACAGGGGGCCTACGAGCAGTACTTC; CDR3: CASSMTGQGAYEQYF
size: few; V: TRBV6-5; D: -; J: TRBJ1-1; DNA: TGTGCCAGCAGTCGCCAGGGGAACACTGAAGCTTTCTTT; CDR3: CASSRQGNTEAFF
size: once; V: TRBV28; D: TRBD1; J: TRBJ1-5; DNA: TGTGCCAGCAGCTCGGGGACAGGCGTTAATCAGCCCCAGCATTTT; CDR3: CASSSGTGVNQPQHF
size: -; V: TRBV30; D: -; J: TRBJ1-2; DNA: TGTGCCTGGAGTGGTCATAGGACGGGGAATGGCTACACCTTC; CDR3: CAWSGHRTGNGYTF